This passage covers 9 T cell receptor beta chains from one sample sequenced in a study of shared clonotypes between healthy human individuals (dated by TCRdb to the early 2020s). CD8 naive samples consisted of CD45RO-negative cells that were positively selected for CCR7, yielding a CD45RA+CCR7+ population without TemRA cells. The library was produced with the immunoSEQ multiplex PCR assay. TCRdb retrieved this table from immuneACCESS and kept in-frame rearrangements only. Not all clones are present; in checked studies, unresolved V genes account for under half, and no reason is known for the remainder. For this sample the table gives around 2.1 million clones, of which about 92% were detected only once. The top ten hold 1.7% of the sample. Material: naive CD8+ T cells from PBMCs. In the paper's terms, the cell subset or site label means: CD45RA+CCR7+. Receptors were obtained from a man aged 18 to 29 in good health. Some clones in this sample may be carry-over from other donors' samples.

The CDR3 DNA follows: TGTGCCAGCAGCACAATAATGGACGGCTTGAGGCAGTTCTTC. This sequence encodes CASSTIMDGLRQFF. V gene TRBV7-6 combines with J gene TRBJ2-1; D gene unclear. Deletions cut 5 bases from V and 12 bases from J, with 20 bases between. Germline values: CDR1 SGHVS, CDR2 FNYEAQ. CDR3 length: 14 residues.

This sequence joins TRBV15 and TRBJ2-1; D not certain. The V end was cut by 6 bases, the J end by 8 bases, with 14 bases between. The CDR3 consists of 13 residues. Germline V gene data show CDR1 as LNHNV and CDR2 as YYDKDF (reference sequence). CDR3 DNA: TGTGCCACCAGTCAGGTGATGGTCGATGAGCAGTTCTTC. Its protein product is CATSQVMVDEQFF.

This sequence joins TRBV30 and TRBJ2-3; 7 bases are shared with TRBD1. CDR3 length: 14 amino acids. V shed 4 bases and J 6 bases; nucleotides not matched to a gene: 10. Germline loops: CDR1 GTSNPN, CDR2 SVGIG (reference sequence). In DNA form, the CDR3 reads TGTGCCTGGAATGAACAGGGGCTCGATGATACGCAGTATTTT. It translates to CAWNEQGLDDTQYF.

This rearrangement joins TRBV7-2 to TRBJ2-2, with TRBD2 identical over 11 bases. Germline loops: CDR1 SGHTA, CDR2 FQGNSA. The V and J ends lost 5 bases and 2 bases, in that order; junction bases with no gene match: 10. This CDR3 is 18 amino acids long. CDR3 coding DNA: TGTGCCAGCAGCGCACCCGGGACTAGCGGAGAAAACACCGGGGAGCTGTTTTTT. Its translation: CASSAPGTSGENTGELFF.

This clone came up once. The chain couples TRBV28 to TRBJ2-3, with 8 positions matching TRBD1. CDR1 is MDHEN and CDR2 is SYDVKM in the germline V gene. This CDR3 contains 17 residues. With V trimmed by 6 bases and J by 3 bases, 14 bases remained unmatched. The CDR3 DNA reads TGTGCCAGCAGACCGACCCGTAGGACAGGGCGGACAGATACGCAGTATTTT. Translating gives CASRPTRRTGRTDTQYF.

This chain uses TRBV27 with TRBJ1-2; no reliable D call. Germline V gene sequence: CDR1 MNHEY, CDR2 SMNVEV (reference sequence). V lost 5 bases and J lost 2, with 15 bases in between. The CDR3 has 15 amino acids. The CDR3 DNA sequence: TGTGCCAGCAGTCCCTCGAGCATCCTAAACTATGGCTACACCTTC. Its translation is CASSPSSILNYGYTF.

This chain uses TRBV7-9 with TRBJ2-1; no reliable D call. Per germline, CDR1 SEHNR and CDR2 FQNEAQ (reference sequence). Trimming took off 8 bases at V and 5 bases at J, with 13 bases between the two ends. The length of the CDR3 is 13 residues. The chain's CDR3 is CASAGWGHNEQFF. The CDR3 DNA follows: TGTGCCAGCGCCGGGTGGGGTCACAATGAGCAGTTCTTC.

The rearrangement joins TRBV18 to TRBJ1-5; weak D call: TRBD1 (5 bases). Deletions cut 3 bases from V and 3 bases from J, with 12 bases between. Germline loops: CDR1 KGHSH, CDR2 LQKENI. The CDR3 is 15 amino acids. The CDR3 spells CASSPSGTYNQPQHF. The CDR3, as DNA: TGTGCCAGCTCACCTTCGGGGACCTACAATCAGCCCCAGCATTTT.

CDR3 DNA sequence: TGTGCCAGCAGCCAAAACAGGGATGGCTACACCTTC. This translates into CASSQNRDGYTF. V and J are TRBV16 and TRBJ1-2; a weak D match, TRBD1 (6 bases). From germline, CDR1 is KGHSY and CDR2 FQNENV. With 2 bases removed from V and 6 bases from J, the gap between germline ends came to 7 bases. The CDR3 runs 12 residues.